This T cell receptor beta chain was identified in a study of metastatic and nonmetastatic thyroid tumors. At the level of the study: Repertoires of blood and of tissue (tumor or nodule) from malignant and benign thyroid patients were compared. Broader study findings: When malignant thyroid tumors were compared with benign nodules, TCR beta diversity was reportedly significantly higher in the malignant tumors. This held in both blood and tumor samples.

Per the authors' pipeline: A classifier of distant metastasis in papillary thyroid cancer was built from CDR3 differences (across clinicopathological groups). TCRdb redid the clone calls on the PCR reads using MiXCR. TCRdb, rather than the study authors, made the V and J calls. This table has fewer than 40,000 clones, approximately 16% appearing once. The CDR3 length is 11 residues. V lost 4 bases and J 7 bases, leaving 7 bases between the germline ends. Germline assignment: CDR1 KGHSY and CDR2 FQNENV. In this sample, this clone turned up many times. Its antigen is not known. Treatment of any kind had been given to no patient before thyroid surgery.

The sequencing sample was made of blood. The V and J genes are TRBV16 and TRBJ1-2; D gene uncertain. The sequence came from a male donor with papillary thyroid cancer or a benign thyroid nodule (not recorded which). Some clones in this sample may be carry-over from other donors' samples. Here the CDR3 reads CASSPRFGYTF. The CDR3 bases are TGTGCCAGCAGCCCCCGTTTTGGCTACACCTTC.